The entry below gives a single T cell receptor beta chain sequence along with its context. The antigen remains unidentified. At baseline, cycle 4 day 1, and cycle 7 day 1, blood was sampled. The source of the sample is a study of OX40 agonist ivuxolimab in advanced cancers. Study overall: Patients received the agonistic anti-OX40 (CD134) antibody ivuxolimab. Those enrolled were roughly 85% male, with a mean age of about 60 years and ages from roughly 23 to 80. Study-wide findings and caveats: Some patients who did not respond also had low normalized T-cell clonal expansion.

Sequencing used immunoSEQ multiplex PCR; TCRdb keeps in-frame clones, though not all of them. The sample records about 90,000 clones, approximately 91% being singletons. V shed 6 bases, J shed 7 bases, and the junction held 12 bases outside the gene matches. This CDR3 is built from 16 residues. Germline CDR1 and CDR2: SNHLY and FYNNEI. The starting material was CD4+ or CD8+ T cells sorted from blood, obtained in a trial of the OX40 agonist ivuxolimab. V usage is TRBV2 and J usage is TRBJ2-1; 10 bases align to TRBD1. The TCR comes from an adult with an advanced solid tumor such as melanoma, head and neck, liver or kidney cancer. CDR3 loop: CASSQRLGQGRNEQFF. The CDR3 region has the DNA TGTGCCAGCAGCCAAAGATTGGGACAGGGGAGGAATGAGCAGTTCTTC.